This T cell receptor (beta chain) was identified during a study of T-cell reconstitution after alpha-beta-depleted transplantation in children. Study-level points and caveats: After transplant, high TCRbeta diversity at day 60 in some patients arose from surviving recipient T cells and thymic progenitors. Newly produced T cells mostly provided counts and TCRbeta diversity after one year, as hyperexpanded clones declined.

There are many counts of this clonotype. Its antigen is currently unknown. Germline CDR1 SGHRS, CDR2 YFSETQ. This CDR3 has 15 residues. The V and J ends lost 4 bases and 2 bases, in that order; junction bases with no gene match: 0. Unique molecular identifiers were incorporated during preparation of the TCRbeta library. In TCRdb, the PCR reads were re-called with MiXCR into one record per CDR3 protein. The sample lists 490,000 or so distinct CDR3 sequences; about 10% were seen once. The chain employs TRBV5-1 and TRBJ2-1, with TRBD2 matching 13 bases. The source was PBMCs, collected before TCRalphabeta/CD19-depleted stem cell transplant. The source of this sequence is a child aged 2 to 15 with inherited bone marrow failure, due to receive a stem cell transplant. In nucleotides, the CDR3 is TGCGCCAGCAGCGGGACTAGCGGGACCTACAATGAGCAGTTCTTC. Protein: CASSGTSGTYNEQFF. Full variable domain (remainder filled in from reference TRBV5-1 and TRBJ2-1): KAGVTQTPRYLIKTRGQQVTLSCSPISGHRSVSWYQQTPGQGLQFLFEYFSETQRNKGNFPGRFSGRQFSNSRSEMNVSTLELGDSALYLCASSGTSGTYNEQFFGPGTRLTVL.